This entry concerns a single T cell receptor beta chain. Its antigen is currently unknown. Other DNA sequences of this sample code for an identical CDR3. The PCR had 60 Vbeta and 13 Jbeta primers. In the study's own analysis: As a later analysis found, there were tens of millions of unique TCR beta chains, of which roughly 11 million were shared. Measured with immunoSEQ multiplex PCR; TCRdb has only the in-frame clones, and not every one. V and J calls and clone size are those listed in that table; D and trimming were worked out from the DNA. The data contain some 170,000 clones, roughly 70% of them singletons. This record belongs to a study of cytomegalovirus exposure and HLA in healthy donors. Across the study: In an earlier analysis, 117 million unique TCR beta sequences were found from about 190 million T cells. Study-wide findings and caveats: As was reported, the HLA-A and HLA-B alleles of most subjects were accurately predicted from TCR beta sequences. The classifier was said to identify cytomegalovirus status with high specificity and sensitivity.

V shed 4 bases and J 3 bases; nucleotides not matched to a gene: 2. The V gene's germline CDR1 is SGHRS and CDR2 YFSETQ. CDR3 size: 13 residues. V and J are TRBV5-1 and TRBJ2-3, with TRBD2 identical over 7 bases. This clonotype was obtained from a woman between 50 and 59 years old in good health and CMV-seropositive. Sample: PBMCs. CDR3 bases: TGCGCCAGCAGCCCCGGGGGGACAGATACGCAGTATTTT. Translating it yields CASSPGGTDTQYF. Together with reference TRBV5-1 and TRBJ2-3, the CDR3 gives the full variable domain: KAGVTQTPRYLIKTRGQQVTLSCSPISGHRSVSWYQQTPGQGLQFLFEYFSETQRNKGNFPGRFSGRQFSNSRSEMNVSTLELGDSALYLCASSPGGTDTQYFGPGTRLTVL.